The 2 T cell receptor beta chains listed next were all sequenced from one sample in a study of blood T cell repertoires in COVID-19. Using immunoSEQ multiplex PCR, the repertoire was profiled, and TCRdb retains in-frame clones only, with some absent. The sample lists over 45,000 clones; 60% to 80% were seen once. Sequenced: peripheral blood. These receptors were obtained from a human donor with active or convalescent COVID-19. The donor label of this sample is uncertain.

The table lists this clone with a count of one. The chain employs TRBV6-5 and TRBJ2-1, with D maybe TRBD2 (6 bases). CDR3 length: 15 amino acids. Trimming removed 2 bases at V and 4 bases at J, with 12 bases between. From germline, CDR1 is MNHEY and CDR2 SVGAGI. As DNA, the CDR3 is TGTGCCAGCAGTTACGGCGGGATGGGATACAATGAGCAGTTCTTC. Translating gives CASSYGGMGYNEQFF.

The chain joins TRBV18 to TRBJ2-7, with TRBD1 matching 8 bases. The CDR3 runs to 16 residues. The germline V gene encodes CDR1 KGHSH and CDR2 LQKENI. Unmatched junction bases numbered 12, after V lost 2 bases and J lost 6 bases. The CDR3 spells CASSPIINGQGGEQYF. CDR3 coding DNA: TGTGCCAGCTCACCAATCATAAACGGACAGGGAGGCGAGCAGTACTTC.